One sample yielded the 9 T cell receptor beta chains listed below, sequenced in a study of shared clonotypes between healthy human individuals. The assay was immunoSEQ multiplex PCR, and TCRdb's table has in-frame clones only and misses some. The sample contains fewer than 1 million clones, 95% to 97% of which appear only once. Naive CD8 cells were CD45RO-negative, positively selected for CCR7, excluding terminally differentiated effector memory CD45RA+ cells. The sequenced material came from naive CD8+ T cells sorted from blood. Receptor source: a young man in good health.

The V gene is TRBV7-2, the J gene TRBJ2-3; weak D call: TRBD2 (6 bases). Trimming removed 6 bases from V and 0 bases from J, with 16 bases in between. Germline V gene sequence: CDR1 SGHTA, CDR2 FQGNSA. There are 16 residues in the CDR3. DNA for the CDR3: TGTGCCAGCAGACTACTAGCCGGGACTAGCACAGATACGCAGTATTTT. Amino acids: CASRLLAGTSTDTQYF.

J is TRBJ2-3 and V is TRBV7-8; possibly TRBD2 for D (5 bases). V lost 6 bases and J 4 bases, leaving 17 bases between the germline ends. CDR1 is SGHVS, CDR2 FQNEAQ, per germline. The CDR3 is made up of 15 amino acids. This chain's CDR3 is CASRTVVAGADTQYF. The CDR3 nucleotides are TGTGCCAGCAGAACCGTCGTGGCGGGTGCAGATACGCAGTATTTT.

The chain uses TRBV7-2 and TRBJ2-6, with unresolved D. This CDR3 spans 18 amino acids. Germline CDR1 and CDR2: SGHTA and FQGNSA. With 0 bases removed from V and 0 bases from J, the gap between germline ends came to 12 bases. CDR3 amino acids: CASSLAVLFSSGANVLTF. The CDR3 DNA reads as TGTGCCAGCAGCTTAGCGGTTCTCTTCAGCTCTGGGGCCAACGTCCTGACTTTC.

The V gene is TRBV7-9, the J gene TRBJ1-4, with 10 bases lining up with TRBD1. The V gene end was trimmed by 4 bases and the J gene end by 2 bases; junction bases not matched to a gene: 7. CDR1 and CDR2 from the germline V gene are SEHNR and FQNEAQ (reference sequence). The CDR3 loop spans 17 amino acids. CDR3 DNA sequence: TGTGCCAGCAGCTCCGGGGACAGGGGATTGACTAATGAAAAACTGTTTTTT. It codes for CASSSGDRGLTNEKLFF. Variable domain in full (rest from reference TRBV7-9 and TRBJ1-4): DTGVSQNPRHKITKRGQNVTFRCDPISEHNRLYWYRQTLGQGPEFLTYFQNEAQLEKSRLLSDRFSAERPKGSFSTLEIQRTEQGDSAMYLCASSSGDRGLTNEKLFFGSGTQLSVL.

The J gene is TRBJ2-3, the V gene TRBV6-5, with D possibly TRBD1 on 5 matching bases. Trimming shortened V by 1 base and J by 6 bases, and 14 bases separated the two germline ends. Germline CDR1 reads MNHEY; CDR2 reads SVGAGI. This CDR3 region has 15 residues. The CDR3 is CASSYLQGRTDTQYF. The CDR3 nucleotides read TGTGCCAGCAGTTACTTGCAGGGAAGAACCGATACGCAGTATTTT.

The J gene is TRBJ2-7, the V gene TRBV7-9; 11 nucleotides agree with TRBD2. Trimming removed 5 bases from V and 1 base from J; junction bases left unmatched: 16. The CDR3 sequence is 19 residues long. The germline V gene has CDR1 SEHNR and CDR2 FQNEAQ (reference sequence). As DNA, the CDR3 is TGTGCCAGCAGCCTTACCGACAGGGGGACTAGCGGCGGGTCCTACGAGCAGTACTTC. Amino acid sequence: CASSLTDRGTSGGSYEQYF.

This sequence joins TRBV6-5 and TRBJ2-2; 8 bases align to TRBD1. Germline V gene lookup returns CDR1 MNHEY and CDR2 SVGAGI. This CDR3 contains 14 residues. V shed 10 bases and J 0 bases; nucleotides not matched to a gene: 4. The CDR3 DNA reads TGTGCCACACGGACAGGGCCGAACACCGGGGAGCTGTTTTTT. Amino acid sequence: CATRTGPNTGELFF.

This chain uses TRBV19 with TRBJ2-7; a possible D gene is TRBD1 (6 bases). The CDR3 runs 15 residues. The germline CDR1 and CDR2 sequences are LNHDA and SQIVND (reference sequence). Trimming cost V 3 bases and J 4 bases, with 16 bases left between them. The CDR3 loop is CASSIAQGSSYEQYF. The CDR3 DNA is TGTGCCAGTAGTATTGCGCAGGGGTCATCGTACGAGCAGTACTTC. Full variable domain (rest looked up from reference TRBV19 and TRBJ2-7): DGGITQSPKYLFRKEGQNVTLSCEQNLNHDAMYWYRQDPGQGLRLIYYSQIVNDFQKGDIAEGYSVSREKKESFPLTVTSAQKNPTAFYLCASSIAQGSSYEQYFGPGTRLTVT.

The CDR3 is CASRTFRNQPQHF. DNA for the CDR3: TGTGCCAGCAGGACATTCCGCAATCAGCCCCAGCATTTT. The chain carries TRBV28 and TRBJ1-5; D uncertain. The CDR3 has 13 residues. V was clipped by 6 bases and J by 2 bases, with 8 bases between them. The V gene's germline CDR1 is MDHEN and CDR2 SYDVKM.